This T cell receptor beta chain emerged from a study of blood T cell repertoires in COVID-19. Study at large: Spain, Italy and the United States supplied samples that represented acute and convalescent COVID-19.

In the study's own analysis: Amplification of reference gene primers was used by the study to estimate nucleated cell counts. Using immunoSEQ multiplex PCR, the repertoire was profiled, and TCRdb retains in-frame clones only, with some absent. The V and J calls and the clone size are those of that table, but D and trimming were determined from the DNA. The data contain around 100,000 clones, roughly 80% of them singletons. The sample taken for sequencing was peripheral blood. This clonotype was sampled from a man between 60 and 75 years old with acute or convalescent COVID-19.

The CDR3 nucleotides read TGTGCCACCAGTCGACTAGCGAATGAGCAGTTCTTC. Residues: CATSRLANEQFF. The gene calls are TRBV24-1 and TRBJ2-1, with 8 positions matching TRBD2. The CDR3 is made up of 12 amino acids. Germline-derived CDR1 and CDR2 are KGHDR and SFDVKD. The V segment lost 6 bases and the J segment 7 bases; nucleotides outside the gene matches: 1.